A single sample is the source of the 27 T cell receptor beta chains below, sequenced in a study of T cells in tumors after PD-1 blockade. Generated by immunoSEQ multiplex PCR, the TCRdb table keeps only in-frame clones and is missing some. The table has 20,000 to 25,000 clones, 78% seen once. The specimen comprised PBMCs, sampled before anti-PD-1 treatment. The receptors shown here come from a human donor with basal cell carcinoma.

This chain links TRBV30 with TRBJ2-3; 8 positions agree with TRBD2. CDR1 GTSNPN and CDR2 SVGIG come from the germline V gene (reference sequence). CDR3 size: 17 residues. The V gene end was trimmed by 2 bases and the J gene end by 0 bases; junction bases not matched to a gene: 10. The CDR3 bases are TGTGCCTGGAGTACCCGGCGGGCTAGCGGGAGCACAGATACGCAGTATTTT. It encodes CAWSTRRASGSTDTQYF. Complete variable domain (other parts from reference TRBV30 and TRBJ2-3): SQTIHQWPATLVQPVGSPLSLECTVEGTSNPNLYWYRQAAGRGLQLLFYSVGIGQISSEVPQNLSASRPQDRQFILSSKKLLLSDSGFYLCAWSTRRASGSTDTQYFGPGTRLTVL.

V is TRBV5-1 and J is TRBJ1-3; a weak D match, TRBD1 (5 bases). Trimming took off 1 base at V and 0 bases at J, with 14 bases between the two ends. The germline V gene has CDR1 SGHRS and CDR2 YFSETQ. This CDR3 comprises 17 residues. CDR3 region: CASSLSGQPFSGNTIYF. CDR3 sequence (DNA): TGCGCCAGCAGCTTGTCCGGACAACCCTTCTCTGGAAACACCATATATTTT.

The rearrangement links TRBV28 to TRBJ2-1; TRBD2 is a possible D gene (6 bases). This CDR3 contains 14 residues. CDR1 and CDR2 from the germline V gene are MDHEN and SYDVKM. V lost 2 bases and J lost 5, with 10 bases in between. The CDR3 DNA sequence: TGTGCCAGCAGTTTAGTCGGGGGACACAATGAGCAGTTCTTC. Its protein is CASSLVGGHNEQFF.

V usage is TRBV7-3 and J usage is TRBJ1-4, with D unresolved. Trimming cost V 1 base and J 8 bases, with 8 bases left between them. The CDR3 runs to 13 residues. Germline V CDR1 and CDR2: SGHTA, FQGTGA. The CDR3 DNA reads TGTGCCAGCAGCTTAATCGCGGGAGAAAAACTGTTTTTT. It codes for CASSLIAGEKLFF.

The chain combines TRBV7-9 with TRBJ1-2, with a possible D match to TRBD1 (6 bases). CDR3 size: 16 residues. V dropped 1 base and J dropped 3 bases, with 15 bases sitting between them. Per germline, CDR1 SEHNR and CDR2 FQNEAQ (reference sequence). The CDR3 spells CASSLGTGARDYGYTF. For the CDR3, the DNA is TGTGCCAGCAGCTTAGGAACGGGGGCGAGAGACTATGGCTACACCTTC.

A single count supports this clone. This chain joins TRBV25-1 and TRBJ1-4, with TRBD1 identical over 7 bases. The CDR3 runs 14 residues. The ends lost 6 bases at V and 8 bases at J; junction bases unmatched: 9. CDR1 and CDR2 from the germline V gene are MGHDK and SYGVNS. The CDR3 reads CASSHDREEEKLFF. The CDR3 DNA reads TGTGCCAGCAGCCACGACAGGGAAGAAGAAAAACTGTTTTTT.

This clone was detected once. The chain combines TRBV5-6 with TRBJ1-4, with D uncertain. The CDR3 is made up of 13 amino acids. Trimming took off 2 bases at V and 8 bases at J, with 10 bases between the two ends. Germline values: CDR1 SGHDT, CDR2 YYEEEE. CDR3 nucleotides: TGTGCCAGCAGCTTAGGTACGAGAGAAAAACTGTTTTTT. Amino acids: CASSLGTREKLFF.

The CDR3 is CASSLWQGGLANQPQHF. In nucleotides, the CDR3 is TGTGCCAGCAGTTTGTGGCAGGGGGGGCTCGCCAATCAGCCCCAGCATTTT. The chain carries TRBV28 and TRBJ1-5; 7 bases are shared with TRBD1. Germline V CDR1 and CDR2: MDHEN, SYDVKM. The length of the CDR3 is 17 residues. Trimming cost V 3 bases and J 3 bases; bases outside gene matches: 11.

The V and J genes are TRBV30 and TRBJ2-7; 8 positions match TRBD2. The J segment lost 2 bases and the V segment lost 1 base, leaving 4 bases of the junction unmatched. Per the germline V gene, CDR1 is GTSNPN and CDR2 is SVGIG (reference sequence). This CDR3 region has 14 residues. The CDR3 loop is CAWSDLAGTYEQYF. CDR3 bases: TGTGCCTGGAGTGACCTAGCGGGTACCTACGAGCAGTACTTC.

The CDR3 loop is CASSELVGGATGELFF. The CDR3 region has the DNA TGTGCCAGCAGTGAACTAGTGGGCGGGGCCACCGGGGAGCTGTTTTTT. The chain carries TRBV6-1 and TRBJ2-2; tentatively, D is TRBD2 (6 bases). V was pared by 2 bases and J by 4 bases, with 14 bases between. Germline V CDR1 and CDR2: MNHNS, SASEGT. The CDR3 consists of 16 residues.

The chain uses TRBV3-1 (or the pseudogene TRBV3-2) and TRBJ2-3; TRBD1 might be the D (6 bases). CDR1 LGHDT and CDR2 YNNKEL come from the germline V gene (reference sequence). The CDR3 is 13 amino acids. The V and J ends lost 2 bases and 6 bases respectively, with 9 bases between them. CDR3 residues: CASSQQGTDTQYF. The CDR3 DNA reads TGTGCCAGCAGCCAACAGGGGACGGATACGCAGTATTTT.

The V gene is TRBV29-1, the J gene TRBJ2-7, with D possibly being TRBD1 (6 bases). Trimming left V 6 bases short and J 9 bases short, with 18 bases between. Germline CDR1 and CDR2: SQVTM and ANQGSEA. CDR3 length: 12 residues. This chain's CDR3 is CSVGALGFGQYF. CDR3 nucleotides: TGCAGCGTGGGGGCGTTGGGCTTCGGGCAGTACTTC.

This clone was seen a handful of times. CDR3 loop: CASSLGDRGTGELFF. The CDR3 bases are TGTGCCAGCAGTCTGGGGGACAGGGGAACCGGGGAGCTGTTTTTT. The chain links TRBV28 to TRBJ2-2; TRBD1 matches 10 bases. This CDR3 region has 15 residues. J was trimmed by 5 bases and V by 5 bases; bases with no gene match: 5. Germline assignment: CDR1 MDHEN and CDR2 SYDVKM.

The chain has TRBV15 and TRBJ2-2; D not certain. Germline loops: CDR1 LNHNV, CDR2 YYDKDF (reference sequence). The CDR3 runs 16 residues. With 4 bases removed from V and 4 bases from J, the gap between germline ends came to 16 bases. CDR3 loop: CATSTARRVSTGELFF. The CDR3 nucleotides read TGTGCCACCAGCACCGCCCGTCGGGTTTCCACCGGGGAGCTGTTTTTT.

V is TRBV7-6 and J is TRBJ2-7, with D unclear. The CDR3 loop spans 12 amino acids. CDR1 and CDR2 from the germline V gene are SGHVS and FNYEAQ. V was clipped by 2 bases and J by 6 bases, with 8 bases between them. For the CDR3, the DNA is TGTGCCAGCAGCTTATCAGGAAGCGAGCAGTACTTC. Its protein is CASSLSGSEQYF.

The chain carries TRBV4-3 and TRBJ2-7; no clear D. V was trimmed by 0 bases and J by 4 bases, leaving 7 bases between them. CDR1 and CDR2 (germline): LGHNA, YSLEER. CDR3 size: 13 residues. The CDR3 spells CASSQEGWYEQYF. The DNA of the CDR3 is TGCGCCAGCAGCCAAGAAGGGTGGTACGAGCAGTACTTC.

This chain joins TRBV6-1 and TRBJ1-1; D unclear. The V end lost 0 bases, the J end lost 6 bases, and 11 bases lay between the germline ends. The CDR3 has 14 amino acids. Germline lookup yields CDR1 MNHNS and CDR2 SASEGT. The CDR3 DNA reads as TGTGCCAGCAGTGAAGCCTCCCACCTCTCTGAAGCTTTCTTT. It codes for CASSEASHLSEAFF.

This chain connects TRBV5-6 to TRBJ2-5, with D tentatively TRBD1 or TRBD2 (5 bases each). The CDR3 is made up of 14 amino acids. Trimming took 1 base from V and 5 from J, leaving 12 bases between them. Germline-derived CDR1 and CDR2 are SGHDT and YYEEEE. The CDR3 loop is CASSLRLGVETQYF. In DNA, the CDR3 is TGTGCCAGCAGCTTGAGGTTGGGGGTCGAGACCCAGTACTTC. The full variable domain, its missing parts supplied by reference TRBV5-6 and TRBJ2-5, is DAGVTQSPTHLIKTRGQQVTLRCSPKSGHDTVSWYQQALGQGPQFIFQYYEEEERQRGNFPDRFSGHQFPNYSSELNVNALLLGDSALYLCASSLRLGVETQYFGPGTRLLVL.

For the CDR3, the DNA is TGTGCCAGCAGAGGGACTACGAGCTCCTACAATGAGCAGTTCTTC. This sequence encodes CASRGTTSSYNEQFF. The chain recombines TRBV2 with TRBJ2-1; 7 bases map to TRBD2. The germline V gene encodes CDR1 SNHLY and CDR2 FYNNEI. Trimming took 6 bases from V and 0 from J; bases not matched to a gene: 5. This CDR3 is 15 amino acids long.

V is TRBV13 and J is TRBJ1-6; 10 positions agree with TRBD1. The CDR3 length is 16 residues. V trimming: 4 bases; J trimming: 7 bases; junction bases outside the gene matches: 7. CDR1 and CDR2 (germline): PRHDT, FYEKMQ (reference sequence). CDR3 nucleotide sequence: TGTGCCAGCAGCTGGGGCCGGACAGGGGGGAATTCACCCCTCCACTTT. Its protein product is CASSWGRTGGNSPLHF. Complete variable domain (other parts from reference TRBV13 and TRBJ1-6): AAGVIQSPRHLIKEKRETATLKCYPIPRHDTVYWYQQGPGQDPQFLISFYEKMQSDKGSIPDRFSAQQFSDYHSELNMSSLELGDSALYFCASSWGRTGGNSPLHFGNGTRLTVT.

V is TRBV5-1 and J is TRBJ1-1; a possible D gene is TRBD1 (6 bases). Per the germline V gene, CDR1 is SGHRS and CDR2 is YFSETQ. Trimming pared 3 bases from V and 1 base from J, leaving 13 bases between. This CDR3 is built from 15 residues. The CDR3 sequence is CASSSQGTGNTEAFF. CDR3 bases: TGCGCCAGCAGCTCACAGGGAACGGGGAACACTGAAGCTTTCTTT.

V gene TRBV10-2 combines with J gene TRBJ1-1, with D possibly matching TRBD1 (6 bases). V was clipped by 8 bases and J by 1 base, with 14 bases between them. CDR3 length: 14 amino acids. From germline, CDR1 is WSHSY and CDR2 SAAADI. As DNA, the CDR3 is TGCGCCAGCCTCCCGGAGGGGGGGAACACTGAAGCTTTCTTT. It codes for CASLPEGGNTEAFF.

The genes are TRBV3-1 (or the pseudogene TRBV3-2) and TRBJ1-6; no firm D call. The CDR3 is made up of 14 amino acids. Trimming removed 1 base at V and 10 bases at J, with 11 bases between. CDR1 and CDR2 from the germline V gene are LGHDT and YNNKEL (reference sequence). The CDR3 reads CASSQVKGGSPLHF. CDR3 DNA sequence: TGTGCCAGCAGCCAAGTCAAGGGTGGATCACCCCTCCACTTT.

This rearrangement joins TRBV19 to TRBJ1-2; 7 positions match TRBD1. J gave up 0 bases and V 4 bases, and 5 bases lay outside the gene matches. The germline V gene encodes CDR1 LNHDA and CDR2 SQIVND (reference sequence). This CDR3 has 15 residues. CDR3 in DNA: TGTGCCAGTAGTAGAACAGGGGAACCTAACTATGGCTACACCTTC. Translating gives CASSRTGEPNYGYTF.

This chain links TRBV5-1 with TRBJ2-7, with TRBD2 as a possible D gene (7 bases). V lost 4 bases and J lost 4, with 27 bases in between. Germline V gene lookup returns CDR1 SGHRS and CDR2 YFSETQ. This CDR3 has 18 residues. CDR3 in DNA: TGCGCCAGCAGCCCGTTTAGCCCTATTGGGAGGGGGGGATACGAGCAGTACTTC. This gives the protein CASSPFSPIGRGGYEQYF.

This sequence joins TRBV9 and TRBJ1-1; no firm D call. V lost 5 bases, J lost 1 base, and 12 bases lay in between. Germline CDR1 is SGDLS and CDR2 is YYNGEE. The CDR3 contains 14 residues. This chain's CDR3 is CASRDGPKNTEAFF. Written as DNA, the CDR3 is TGTGCCAGCAGAGACGGACCGAAGAACACTGAAGCTTTCTTT.

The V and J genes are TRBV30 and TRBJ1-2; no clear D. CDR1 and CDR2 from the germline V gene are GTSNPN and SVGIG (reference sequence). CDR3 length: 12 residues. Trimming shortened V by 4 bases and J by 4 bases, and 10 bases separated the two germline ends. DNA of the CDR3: TGTGCCTGGAACCCGGGATCCTATGGCTACACCTTC. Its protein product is CAWNPGSYGYTF.